Included here is one TCR beta chain sequence, with context. This sample is drawn from a study of technical replicates of blood from a few donors. Only in-frame clones appear in the TCRdb table, and some are missing; sequencing was by immunoSEQ multiplex PCR. Among 60,000 to 85,000 clones listed, 95% to 97% were seen once. Looked up from germline, CDR1 is MNHNS and CDR2 is SASEGT. CDR3 length: 14 amino acids. V was trimmed by 4 bases and J by 11 bases, leaving 17 bases between them. The chain joins TRBV6-1 to TRBJ1-4; TRBD1 might be the D (6 bases). This TCR was recovered from a human donor in good health. The material sequenced was T cells isolated from PBMCs. The CDR3 nucleotides are TGTGCCAGCAGTGCCCCGGAGGGGGGGAGGAAACTGTTTTTT. It specifies CASSAPEGGRKLFF.